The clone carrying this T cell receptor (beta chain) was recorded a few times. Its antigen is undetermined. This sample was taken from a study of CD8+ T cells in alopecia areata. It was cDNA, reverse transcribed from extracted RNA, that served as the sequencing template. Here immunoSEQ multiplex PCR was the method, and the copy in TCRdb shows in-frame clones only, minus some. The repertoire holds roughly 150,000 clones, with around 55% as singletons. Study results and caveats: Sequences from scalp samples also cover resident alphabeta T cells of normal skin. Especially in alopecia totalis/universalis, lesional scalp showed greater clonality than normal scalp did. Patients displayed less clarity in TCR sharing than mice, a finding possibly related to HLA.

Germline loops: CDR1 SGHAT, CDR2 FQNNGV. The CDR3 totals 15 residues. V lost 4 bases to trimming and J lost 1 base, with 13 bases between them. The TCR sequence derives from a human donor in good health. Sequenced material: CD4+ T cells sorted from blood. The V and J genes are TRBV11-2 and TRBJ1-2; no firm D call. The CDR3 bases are TGTGCCAGCAGCTCCCCCGGCGGGAGTAACTATGGCTACACCTTC. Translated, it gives CASSSPGGSNYGYTF.